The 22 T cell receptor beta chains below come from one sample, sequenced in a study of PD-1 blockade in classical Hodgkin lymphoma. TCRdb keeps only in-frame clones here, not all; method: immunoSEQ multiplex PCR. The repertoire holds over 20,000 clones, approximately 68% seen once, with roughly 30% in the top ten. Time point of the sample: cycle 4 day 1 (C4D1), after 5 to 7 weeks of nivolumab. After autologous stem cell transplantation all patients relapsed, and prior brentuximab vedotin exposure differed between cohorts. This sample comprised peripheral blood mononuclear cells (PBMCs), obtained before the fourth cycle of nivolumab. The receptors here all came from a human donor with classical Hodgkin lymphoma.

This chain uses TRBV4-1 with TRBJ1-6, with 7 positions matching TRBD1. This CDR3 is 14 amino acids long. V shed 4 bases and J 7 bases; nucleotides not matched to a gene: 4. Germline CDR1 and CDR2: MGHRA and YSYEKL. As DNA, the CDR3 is TGCGCCAGCAGCCCGGGACAGAAGAATTCACCCCTCCACTTT. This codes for CASSPGQKNSPLHF.

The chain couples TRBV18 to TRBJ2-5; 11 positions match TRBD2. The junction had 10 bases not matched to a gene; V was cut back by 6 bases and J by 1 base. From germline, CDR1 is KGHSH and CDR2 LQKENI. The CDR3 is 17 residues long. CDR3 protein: CASSLMTSGVTQETQYF. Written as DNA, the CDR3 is TGTGCCAGCTCCCTTATGACTAGCGGGGTGACCCAAGAGACCCAGTACTTC.

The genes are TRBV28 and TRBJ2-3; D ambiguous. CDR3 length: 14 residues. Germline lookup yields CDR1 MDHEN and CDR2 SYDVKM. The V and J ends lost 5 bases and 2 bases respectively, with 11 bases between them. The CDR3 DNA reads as TGTGCCAGCAGTCCCAATTACTTCACAGATACGCAGTATTTT. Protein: CASSPNYFTDTQYF.

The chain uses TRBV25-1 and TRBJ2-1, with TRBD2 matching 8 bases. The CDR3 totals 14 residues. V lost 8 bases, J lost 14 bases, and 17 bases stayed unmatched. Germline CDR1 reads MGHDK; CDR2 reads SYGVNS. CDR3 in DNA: TGTGCCAGCCGAGGGGAGGTAGCGGGGTCTTGTGAGTTCTTC. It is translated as CASRGEVAGSCEFF. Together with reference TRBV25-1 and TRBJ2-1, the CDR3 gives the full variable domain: EADIYQTPRYLVIGTGKKITLECSQTMGHDKMYWYQQDPGMELHLIHYSYGVNSTEKGDLSSESTVSRIRTEHFPLTLESARPSHTSQYLCASRGEVAGSCEFFGPGTRLTVL.

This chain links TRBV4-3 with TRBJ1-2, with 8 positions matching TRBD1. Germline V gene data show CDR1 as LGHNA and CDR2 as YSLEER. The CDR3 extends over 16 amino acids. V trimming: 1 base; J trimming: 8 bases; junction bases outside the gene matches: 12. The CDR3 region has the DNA TGCGCCAGCAGCCAAGTTCCCAGGGGGCGAGTCGGCGGCTACACCTTC. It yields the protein CASSQVPRGRVGGYTF.

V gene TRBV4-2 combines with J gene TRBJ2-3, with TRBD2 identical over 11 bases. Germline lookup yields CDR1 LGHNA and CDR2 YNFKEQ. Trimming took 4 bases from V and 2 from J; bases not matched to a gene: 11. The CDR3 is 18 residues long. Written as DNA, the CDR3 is TGTGCCAGCAGCCTCGGAGTAGCGGGGGGGGACTCCACAGATACGCAGTATTTT. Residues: CASSLGVAGGDSTDTQYF.

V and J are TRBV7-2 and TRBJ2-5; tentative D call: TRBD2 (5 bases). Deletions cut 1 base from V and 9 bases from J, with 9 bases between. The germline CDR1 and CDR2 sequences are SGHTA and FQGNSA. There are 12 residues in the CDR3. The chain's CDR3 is CASSLGLKAQYF. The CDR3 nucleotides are TGTGCCAGCAGCTTAGGACTAAAGGCCCAGTACTTC.

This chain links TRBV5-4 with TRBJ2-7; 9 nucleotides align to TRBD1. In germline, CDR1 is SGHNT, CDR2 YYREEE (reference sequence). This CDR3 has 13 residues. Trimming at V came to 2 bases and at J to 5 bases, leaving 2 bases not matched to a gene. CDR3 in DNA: TGTGCCAGCAGCTTTAGGACAGGGGACGAGCAGTACTTC. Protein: CASSFRTGDEQYF.

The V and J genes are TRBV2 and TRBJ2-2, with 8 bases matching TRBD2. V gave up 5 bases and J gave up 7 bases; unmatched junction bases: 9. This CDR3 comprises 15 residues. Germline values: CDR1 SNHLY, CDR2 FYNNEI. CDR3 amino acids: CASSSGLAGGGELFF. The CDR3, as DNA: TGTGCCAGCAGTTCCGGACTAGCAGGTGGCGGGGAGCTGTTTTTT.

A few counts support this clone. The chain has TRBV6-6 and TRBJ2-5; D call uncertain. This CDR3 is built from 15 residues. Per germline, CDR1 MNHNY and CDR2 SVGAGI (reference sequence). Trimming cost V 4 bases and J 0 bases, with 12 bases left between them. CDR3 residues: CASSSPLGYQETQYF. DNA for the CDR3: TGTGCCAGCAGTTCACCGTTGGGGTACCAAGAGACCCAGTACTTC.

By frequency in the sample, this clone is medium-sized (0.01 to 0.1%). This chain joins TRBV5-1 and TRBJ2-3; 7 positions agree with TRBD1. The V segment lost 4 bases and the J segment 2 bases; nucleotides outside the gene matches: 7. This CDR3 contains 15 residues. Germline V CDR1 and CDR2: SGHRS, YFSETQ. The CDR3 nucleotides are TGCGCCAGCAGCGCCCAGGGGGTGCTCACAGATACGCAGTATTTT. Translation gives CASSAQGVLTDTQYF.

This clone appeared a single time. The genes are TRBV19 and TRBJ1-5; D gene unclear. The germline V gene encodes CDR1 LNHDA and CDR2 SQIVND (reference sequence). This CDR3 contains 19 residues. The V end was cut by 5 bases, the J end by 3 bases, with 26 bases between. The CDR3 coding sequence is TGTGCCAGTAGTCCCACCGGCCGCGACGGACCAATATACAATCAGCCCCAGCATTTT. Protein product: CASSPTGRDGPIYNQPQHF.

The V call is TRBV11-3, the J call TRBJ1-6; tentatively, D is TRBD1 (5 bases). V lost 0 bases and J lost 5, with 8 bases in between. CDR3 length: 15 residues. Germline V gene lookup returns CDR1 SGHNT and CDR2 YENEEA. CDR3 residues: CASSLEGTNNSPLHF. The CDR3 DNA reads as TGTGCCAGCAGCTTAGAAGGGACCAATAATTCACCCCTCCACTTT.

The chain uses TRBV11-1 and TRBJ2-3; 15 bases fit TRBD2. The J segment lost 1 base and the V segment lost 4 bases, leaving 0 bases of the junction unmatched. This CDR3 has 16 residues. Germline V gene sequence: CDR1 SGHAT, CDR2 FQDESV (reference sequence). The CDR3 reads CASSWTSGGGTDTQYF. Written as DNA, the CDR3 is TGTGCCAGCAGCTGGACTAGCGGGGGGGGCACAGATACGCAGTATTTT.

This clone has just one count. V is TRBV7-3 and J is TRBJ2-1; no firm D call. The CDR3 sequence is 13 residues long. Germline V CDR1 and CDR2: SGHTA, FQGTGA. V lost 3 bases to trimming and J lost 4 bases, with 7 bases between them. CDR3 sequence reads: CASSFDQYNEQFF. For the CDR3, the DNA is TGTGCCAGCAGCTTCGATCAATACAATGAGCAGTTCTTC.

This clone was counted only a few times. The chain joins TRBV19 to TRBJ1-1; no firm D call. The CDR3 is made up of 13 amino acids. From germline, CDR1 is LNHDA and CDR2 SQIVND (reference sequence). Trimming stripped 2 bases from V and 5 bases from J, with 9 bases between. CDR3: CASSIRERTEAFF. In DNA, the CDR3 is TGTGCCAGTAGTATACGGGAGAGGACTGAAGCTTTCTTT.

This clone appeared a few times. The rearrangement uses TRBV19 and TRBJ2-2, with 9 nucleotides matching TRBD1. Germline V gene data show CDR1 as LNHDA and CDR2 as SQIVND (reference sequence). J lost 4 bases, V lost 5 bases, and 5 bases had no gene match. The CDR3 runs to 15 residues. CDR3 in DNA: TGTGCCAGTAGTCCTCAGACAGGGGGCACCGGGGAGCTGTTTTTT. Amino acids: CASSPQTGGTGELFF.

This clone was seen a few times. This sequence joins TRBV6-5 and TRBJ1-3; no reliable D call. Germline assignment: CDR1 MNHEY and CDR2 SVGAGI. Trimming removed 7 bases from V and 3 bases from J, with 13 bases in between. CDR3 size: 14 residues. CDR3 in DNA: TGTGCCAGCAAGGTGGGCCAAGGTGGAAACACCATATATTTT. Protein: CASKVGQGGNTIYF.

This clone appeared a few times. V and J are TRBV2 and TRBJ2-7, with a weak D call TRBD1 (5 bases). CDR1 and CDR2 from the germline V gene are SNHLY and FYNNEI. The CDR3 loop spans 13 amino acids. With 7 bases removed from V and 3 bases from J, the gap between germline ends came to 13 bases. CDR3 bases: TGTGCCAGCATGACAGACCCCCTCTACGAGCAGTACTTC. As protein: CASMTDPLYEQYF. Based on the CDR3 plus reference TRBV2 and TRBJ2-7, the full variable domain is EPEVTQTPSHQVTQMGQEVILRCVPISNHLYFYWYRQILGQKVEFLVSFYNNEISEKSEIFDDQFSVERPDGSNFTLKIRSTKLEDSAMYFCASMTDPLYEQYFGPGTRLTVT.

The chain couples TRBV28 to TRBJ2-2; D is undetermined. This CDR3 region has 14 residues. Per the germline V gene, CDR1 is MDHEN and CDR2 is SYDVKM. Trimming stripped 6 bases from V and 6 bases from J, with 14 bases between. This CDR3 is CASRPFLAPGELFF. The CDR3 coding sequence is TGTGCCAGCAGACCCTTCCTTGCCCCCGGGGAGCTGTTTTTT.

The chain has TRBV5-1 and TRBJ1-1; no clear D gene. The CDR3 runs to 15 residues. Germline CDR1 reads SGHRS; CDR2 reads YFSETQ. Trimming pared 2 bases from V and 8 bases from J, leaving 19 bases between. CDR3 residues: CASSFSGATHQEAFF. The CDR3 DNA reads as TGCGCCAGCAGCTTCTCCGGAGCAACTCACCAAGAAGCTTTCTTT.

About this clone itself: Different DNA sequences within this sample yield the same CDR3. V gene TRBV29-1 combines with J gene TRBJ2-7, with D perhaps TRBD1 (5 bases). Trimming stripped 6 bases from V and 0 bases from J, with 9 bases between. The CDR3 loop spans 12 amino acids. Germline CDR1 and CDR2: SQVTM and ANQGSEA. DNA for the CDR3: TGCAGCGTCCAAGGGGACTCCTACGAGCAGTACTTC. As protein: CSVQGDSYEQYF.